This passage covers 5 T cell receptor beta chains from one sample sequenced in a study of blood T cells in healthy people across ages. Primed by a sample-barcoded 5' primer and a J-beta primer mix, a second PCR proceeded for about 6 to 11 cycles. TCRdb re-called the 5' RACE reads through MiXCR, storing one row per CDR3 protein. The table has approximately 760,000 distinct CDR3 sequences, about 25% seen once; the top ten hold 9% to 9.5%. The data also belong to a second study, concerning T cells of mothers and their children.

The sequenced material came from blood. These receptors came from a boy aged 5-17 years in good health.

The sample holds a few counts of this clonotype. One end of the junction varies from germline; a read error may be responsible. The rearrangement links TRBV7-9 to TRBJ2-5; 8 nucleotides agree with TRBD2. Per germline, CDR1 SEHNR and CDR2 FQNEAQ (reference sequence). There are 15 residues in the CDR3. CDR3 nucleotides: TGTGCCAACAGCTACGGTGGGACTAGTGCCACAAAGGAGTACTTC. This gives the protein CANSYGGTSATKEYF.

The CDR3 nucleotides read TGTGCCAGCAGCTTGGGACTAGTCGGTCTCAATGAGCAGTTCTTC. Translating it yields CASSLGLVGLNEQFF. This sequence joins TRBV7-9 and TRBJ2-5, with TRBD2 identical over 8 bases. Gene TRBJ2-1 matches the end of the DNA better, so the J call may be wrong. Germline values: CDR1 SEHNR, CDR2 FQNEAQ (reference sequence). The CDR3 contains 15 residues.

The rearrangement joins TRBV6-6 to TRBJ2-3; perhaps TRBD1 as D (5 bases). The germline V and J ends were trimmed by 0 bases and 1 base, with 8 bases remaining between them. This CDR3 spans 15 amino acids. The germline V gene has CDR1 MNHNY and CDR2 SVGAGI (reference sequence). CDR3 nucleotides: TGTGCCAGCAGTTACTCGTGGGGCCGCACAGATACGCAGTATTTT. It is translated as CASSYSWGRTDTQYF.

This clonotype was seen a few times. This chain joins TRBV6-1 and TRBJ2-6; D gene uncertain. The germline gives CDR1 MNHNS, CDR2 SASEGT. The CDR3 has 15 amino acids. Trimming pared 3 bases from V and 5 bases from J, leaving 11 bases between. The chain's CDR3 is CASSESGPRANVLTF. As DNA, the CDR3 is TGTGCCAGCAGTGAGAGTGGGCCTAGGGCCAACGTCCTGACTTTC.

This rearrangement joins TRBV28 to TRBJ2-7; maybe TRBD1 (5 bases). This CDR3 has 12 residues. V was trimmed by 5 bases and J by 5 bases, leaving 10 bases between them. Germline lookup yields CDR1 MDHEN and CDR2 SYDVKM. The CDR3 DNA reads as TGTGCCAGCAGTCCGATGGGGCACGAGCAGTACTTC. Encoded protein: CASSPMGHEQYF. The variable domain in full, with the rest retrieved from reference TRBV28 and TRBJ2-7, is DVKVTQSSRYLVKRTGEKVFLECVQDMDHENMFWYRQDPGLGLRLIYFSYDVKMKEKGDIPEGYSVSREKKERFSLILESASTNQTSMYLCASSPMGHEQYFGPGTRLTVT.